The rows below give T cell receptor beta chains drawn from one sample of a study of blood T cell repertoires in COVID-19. Data came from immunoSEQ multiplex PCR; TCRdb stores just in-frame clones and leaves some out. The repertoire consists of about 260,000 clones, with 85% to 90% occurring once and the leading ten covering over 4%. Source material: PBMCs or T cells enriched from blood (not recorded which). The origin of the receptors is a woman aged 25 to 45 with acute COVID-19. CDR3s include the opening cysteine and the closing phenylalanine or tryptophan. D genes are given only for firm matches. Size tells how often a clone was seen (once, few, many) or the class of an expanded clone, and some rows leave it out.

V gene	D gene	J gene	clone size	CDR3 DNA	CDR3 protein
TRBV7-8	-	TRBJ2-1	-	TGTGCCAGCAGCTTAGATGCGAGCTACAATGAGCAGTTCTTC	CASSLDASYNEQFF
TRBV5-4	-	TRBJ1-1	-	TGTGCCAGCAGCTTGTTTCACAGGGCCGACACTGAAGCTTTCTTT	CASSLFHRADTEAFF
TRBV6-1	-	TRBJ1-6	-	TGTGCCAGCAGTGAAGTGGGACATGTGAGAGGCTCACCCCTCCACTTT	CASSEVGHVRGSPLHF
TRBV10-3	TRBD1	TRBJ1-2	-	TGTGCCATCAGAATGGGACAGGGGGCGGGTGGCTACACCTTC	CAIRMGQGAGGYTF
TRBV7-9	-	TRBJ2-7	few	TGTGCCAGCAGCCCGTCCTACGAGCAGTACTTC	CASSPSYEQYF
TRBV6-5	TRBD1	TRBJ1-3	-	TGTGCCAGCAGGCAAACAGGGGGCTCTGGAAACACCATATATTTT	CASRQTGGSGNTIYF
TRBV28	TRBD1	TRBJ2-7	-	TGTGCCAGCAGTTCCCCTAGGACAGGGGCAGGCGAGCAGTACTTC	CASSSPRTGAGEQYF
TRBV29-1	-	TRBJ2-3	-	TGCAGCGTTGAAGGTGGGCTAAGCACAGATACGCAGTATTTT	CSVEGGLSTDTQYF
TRBV25-1	TRBD1	TRBJ2-7	-	TGTGCCAGCAGTGGCTGGGGACAGGGGGCCGGGGAGCAGTACTTC	CASSGWGQGAGEQYF
TRBV7-6	TRBD2	TRBJ2-2	-	TGTGCCAGCAGCCCTGGCGCGGGAGGGCCCACCGGGGAGCTGTTTTTT	CASSPGAGGPTGELFF
TRBV19	TRBD1	TRBJ1-1	-	TGTGCCAGTAGTATAATGGGACAGGGCATGAACACTGAAGCTTTCTTT	CASSIMGQGMNTEAFF
TRBV28	TRBD1	TRBJ1-6	-	TGTGCCAGCAGTTTAGGGGTAGTGAGGGGGCTTCATTCACCCCTCCACTTT	CASSLGVVRGLHSPLHF
TRBV19	TRBD1	TRBJ1-5	-	TGTGCACGGACAGGGGCGGTTCAGCCCCAGCATTTT	CARTGAVQPQHF
TRBV2	-	TRBJ1-2	-	TGTGCCAGCAGTGAAAACGGGGGAGGAGTCTATGGCTACACCTTC	CASSENGGGVYGYTF
TRBV24-1	TRBD1	TRBJ1-1	many	TGTGCCACCAATTCGAGAACAGGGGGGGGAGCTTTCTTT	CATNSRTGGGAFF
TRBV5-8	TRBD1	TRBJ2-7	-	TGTGCCAGCAGCTTGTACGGACAGGGGGCTATCGTCTACGAGCAGTACTTC	CASSLYGQGAIVYEQYF
TRBV28	-	TRBJ1-2	-	TGTGCCAGCAGTCCAGGACTCTATGGCTACACCTTC	CASSPGLYGYTF
TRBV27	TRBD1	TRBJ1-5	-	TGTGCCAGCAAACGACAGGGCGATGCTCAGCCCCAGCATTTT	CASKRQGDAQPQHF
TRBV3-1/TRBV3-2	-	TRBJ2-7	many	TGTGCCAGCAGCCAAAATTTGGACAGCCTCGGTTTCTTC	CASSQNLDSLGFF
TRBV6-5	-	TRBJ2-1	-	TGTGCCAGCAGTTACACGGGCCAGGGCTATGAGCAGTTCTTC	CASSYTGQGYEQFF